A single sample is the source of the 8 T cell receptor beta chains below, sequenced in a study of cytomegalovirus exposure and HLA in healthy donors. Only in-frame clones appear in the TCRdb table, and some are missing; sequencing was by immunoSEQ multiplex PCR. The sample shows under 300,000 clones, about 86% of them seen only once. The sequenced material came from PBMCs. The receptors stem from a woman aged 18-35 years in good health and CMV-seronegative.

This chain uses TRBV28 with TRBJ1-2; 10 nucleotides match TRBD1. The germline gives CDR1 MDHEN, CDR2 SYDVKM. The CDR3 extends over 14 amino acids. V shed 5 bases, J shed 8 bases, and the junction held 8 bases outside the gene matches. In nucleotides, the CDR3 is TGTGCCAGCAGTCCCCGGACAGGGGGGCGAGGCTACACCTTC. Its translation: CASSPRTGGRGYTF.

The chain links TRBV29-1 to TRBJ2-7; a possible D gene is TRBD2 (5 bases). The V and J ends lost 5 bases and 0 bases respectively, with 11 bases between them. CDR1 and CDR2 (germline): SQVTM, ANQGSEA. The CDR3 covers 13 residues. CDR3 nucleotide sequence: TGCAGCGTTAGGACTTTCCTCTCCTACGAGCAGTACTTC. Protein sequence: CSVRTFLSYEQYF.

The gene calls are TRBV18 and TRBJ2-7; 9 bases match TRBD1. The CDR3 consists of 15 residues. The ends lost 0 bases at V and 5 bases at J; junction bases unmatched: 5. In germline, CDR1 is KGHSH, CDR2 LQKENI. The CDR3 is CASSPPRDRADEQYF. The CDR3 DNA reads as TGTGCCAGCTCACCACCCCGGGACAGGGCTGACGAGCAGTACTTC. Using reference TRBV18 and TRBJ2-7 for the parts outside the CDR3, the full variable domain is NAGVMQNPRHLVRRRGQEARLRCSPMKGHSHVYWYRQLPEEGLKFMVYLQKENIIDESGMPKERFSAEFPKEGPSILRIQQVVRGDSAAYFCASSPPRDRADEQYFGPGTRLTVT.

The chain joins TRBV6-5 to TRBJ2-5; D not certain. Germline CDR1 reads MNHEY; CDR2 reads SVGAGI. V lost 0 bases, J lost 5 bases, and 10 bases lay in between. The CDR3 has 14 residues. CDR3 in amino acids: CASSYSTPLETQYF. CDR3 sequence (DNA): TGTGCCAGCAGTTACTCGACACCTTTGGAGACCCAGTACTTC.

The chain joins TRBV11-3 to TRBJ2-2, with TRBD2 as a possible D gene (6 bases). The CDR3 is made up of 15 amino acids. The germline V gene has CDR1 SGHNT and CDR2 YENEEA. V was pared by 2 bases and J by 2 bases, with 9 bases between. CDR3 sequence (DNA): TGTGCCAGCAGCTTAAGGGGAGGAAACACCGGGGAGCTGTTTTTT. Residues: CASSLRGGNTGELFF.

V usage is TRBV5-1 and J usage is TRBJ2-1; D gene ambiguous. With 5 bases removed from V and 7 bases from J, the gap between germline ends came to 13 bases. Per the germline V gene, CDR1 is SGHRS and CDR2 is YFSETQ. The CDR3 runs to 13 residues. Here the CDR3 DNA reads TGCGCCAGCAGTCCCGTCATAACTAATGAGCAGTTCTTC. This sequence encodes CASSPVITNEQFF.

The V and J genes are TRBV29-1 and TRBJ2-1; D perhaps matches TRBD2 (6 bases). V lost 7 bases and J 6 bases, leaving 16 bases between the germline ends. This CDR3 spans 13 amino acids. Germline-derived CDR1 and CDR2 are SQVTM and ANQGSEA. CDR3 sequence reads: CSGRWSGRNEQFF. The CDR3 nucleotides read TGCAGCGGACGATGGAGCGGGCGCAATGAGCAGTTCTTC.

The CDR3 loop is CASSYEGTLPYGYTF. The CDR3 nucleotides read TGTGCCAGCAGCTACGAGGGTACCCTTCCCTATGGCTACACCTTC. This rearrangement joins TRBV6-6 to TRBJ1-2; no firm D call. Trimming took off 6 bases at V and 4 bases at J, with 18 bases between the two ends. Germline assignment: CDR1 MNHNY and CDR2 SVGAGI (reference sequence). The CDR3 is 15 amino acids.